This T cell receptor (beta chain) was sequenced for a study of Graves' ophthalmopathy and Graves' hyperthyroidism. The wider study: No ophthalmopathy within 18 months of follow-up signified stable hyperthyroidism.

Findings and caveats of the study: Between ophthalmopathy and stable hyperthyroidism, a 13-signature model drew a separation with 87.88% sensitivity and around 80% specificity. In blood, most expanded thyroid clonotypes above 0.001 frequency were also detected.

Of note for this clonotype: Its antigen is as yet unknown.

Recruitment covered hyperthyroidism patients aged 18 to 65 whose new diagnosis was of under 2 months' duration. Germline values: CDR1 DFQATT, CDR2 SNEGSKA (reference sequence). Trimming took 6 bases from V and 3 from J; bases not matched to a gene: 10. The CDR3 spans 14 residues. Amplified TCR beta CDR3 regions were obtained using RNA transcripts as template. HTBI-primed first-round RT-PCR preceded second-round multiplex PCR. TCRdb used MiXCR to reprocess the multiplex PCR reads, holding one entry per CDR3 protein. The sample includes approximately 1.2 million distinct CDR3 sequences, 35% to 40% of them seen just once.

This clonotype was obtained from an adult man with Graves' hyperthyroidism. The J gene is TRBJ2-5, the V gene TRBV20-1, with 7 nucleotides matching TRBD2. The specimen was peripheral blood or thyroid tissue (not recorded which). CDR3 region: CSALRREWEETQYF. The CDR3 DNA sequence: TGCAGTGCACTCCGGCGGGAGTGGGAAGAGACCCAGTACTTC.